These 29 T cell receptor beta chains share one sample of origin, sequenced in a study of T-cell reconstitution after alpha-beta-depleted transplantation in children. It was with unique molecular identifiers that the TCRbeta library was prepared. TCRdb passed the PCR reads through MiXCR, listing each CDR3 protein once. The sample lists over 550,000 distinct CDR3 sequences; more than 9% were seen once. Sequences were derived from PBMCs from the stem cell graft donor, sampled from the stem cell graft. The source of these receptors is a human donor who donated a stem cell graft to a child with acute myeloid leukemia.

In this sample, this clonotype turned up a few times. This rearrangement joins TRBV4-3 to TRBJ2-3; TRBD2 matches 7 bases. The CDR3 runs 20 residues. CDR1 and CDR2 from the germline V gene are LGHNA and YSLEER. V was clipped by 0 bases and J by 4 bases; unmatched bases: 19. CDR3: CASSQDRGGTGAGVADTQYF. CDR3 nucleotide sequence: TGCGCCAGCAGCCAAGATCGCGGCGGCACGGGTGCGGGAGTGGCAGATACGCAGTATTTT.

This clonotype was seen a handful of times. The rearrangement uses TRBV11-2 and TRBJ1-4; D may be TRBD1 (5 bases). The CDR3 is 13 residues long. Germline CDR1 reads SGHAT; CDR2 reads FQNNGV. V shed 0 bases and J shed 12 bases, with 11 bases lying between them. CDR3 coding DNA: TGTGCCAGCAGCTTAGATCGGCAGGGAGAACTGTTTTTT. Its protein is CASSLDRQGELFF.

The rearrangement uses TRBV9 and TRBJ1-2; D is perhaps TRBD1 (5 bases). There are 16 residues in the CDR3. The germline V and J ends were trimmed by 3 bases and 4 bases, with 19 bases remaining between them. CDR1 SGDLS and CDR2 YYNGEE come from the germline V gene. The CDR3 region is CASSGKVAGSRYGYTF. The DNA of the CDR3 is TGTGCCAGCAGCGGTAAGGTGGCAGGGTCCCGCTATGGCTACACCTTC.

In its sample, this clonotype was seen a few times. The V gene is TRBV7-2, the J gene TRBJ2-2; D gene unclear. With 3 bases removed from V and 0 bases from J, the gap between germline ends came to 8 bases. CDR1 is SGHTA and CDR2 is FQGNSA in the germline V gene. This CDR3 has 15 residues. CDR3 in amino acids: CASSFLSTNTGELFF. The CDR3, as DNA: TGTGCCAGCAGCTTCTTAAGCACGAACACCGGGGAGCTGTTTTTT.

This clonotype appeared many times. The chain joins TRBV20-1 to TRBJ2-4; D ambiguous. From germline, CDR1 is DFQATT and CDR2 SNEGSKA (reference sequence). The germline V and J ends were trimmed by 6 bases and 5 bases, with 17 bases remaining between them. The CDR3 runs 14 residues. The DNA of the CDR3 is TGCAGTGCGCCCCTCAGTACTTCCCAAAACATTCAGTACTTC. Translated, it gives CSAPLSTSQNIQYF.

This clonotype was detected only a few times. The chain couples TRBV27 to TRBJ2-3; D is possibly TRBD2 (6 bases). V was pared by 5 bases and J by 0 bases, with 21 bases between. Germline V CDR1 and CDR2: MNHEY, SMNVEV (reference sequence). The CDR3 totals 18 residues. Here the CDR3 reads CASSPLKAGYSSTDTQYF. The CDR3 nucleotides read TGTGCCAGCAGTCCCCTCAAAGCGGGTTATTCTAGCACAGATACGCAGTATTTT.

This clonotype was picked up a small number of times. The chain uses TRBV29-1 and TRBJ2-7; 9 bases match TRBD2. CDR1 SQVTM and CDR2 ANQGSEA come from the germline V gene. V lost 7 bases and J lost 0; bases outside the gene matches: 7. The CDR3 is 14 residues long. CDR3 sequence reads: CSAHLSGSSYEQYF. CDR3 nucleotides: TGCAGCGCCCACCTTAGCGGGAGCTCCTACGAGCAGTACTTC.

This clonotype was seen many times. The rearrangement links TRBV14 to TRBJ2-5, with TRBD2 matching over 10 bases. The germline V gene has CDR1 SGHDN and CDR2 FVKESK. The CDR3 is made up of 18 amino acids. Trimming took 0 bases from V and 2 from J; bases not matched to a gene: 9. The CDR3 DNA follows: TGTGCCAGCAGCCAAGAGGTGTACGGACTAGCGGTACAAGAGACCCAGTACTTC. The encoded protein is CASSQEVYGLAVQETQYF.

There are a few counts of this clonotype. The CDR3 here is CASSPTGLADNEQFF. CDR3 bases: TGTGCCAGCAGCCCAACGGGACTAGCGGACAATGAGCAGTTCTTC. The V gene is TRBV11-2, the J gene TRBJ2-1, with TRBD2 matching over 11 bases. The CDR3 runs to 15 residues. Per the germline V gene, CDR1 is SGHAT and CDR2 is FQNNGV. Trimming at V came to 5 bases and at J to 5 bases, leaving 5 bases not matched to a gene. Variable domain in full (rest from reference TRBV11-2 and TRBJ2-1): EAGVAQSPRYKIIEKRQSVAFWCNPISGHATLYWYQQILGQGPKLLIQFQNNGVVDDSQLPKDRFSAERLKGVDSTLKIQPAKLEDSAVYLCASSPTGLADNEQFFGPGTRLTVL.

This clonotype was detected ten times or more. V and J are TRBV29-1 and TRBJ1-1, with D unclear. The V and J ends lost 7 bases and 0 bases respectively, with 9 bases between them. The CDR3 runs to 12 residues. Germline V lookup: CDR1 SQVTM, CDR2 ANQGSEA. The CDR3 reads CSAQLMNTEAFF. The CDR3, as DNA: TGCAGCGCACAGCTAATGAACACTGAAGCTTTCTTT. The variable domain in full, with the rest retrieved from reference TRBV29-1 and TRBJ1-1, is SAVISQKPSRDICQRGTSLTIQCQVDSQVTMMFWYRQQPGQSLTLIATANQGSEATYESGFVIDKFPISRPNLTFSTLTVSNMSPEDSSIYLCSAQLMNTEAFFGQGTRLTVV.

The J gene is TRBJ2-2, the V gene TRBV24-1; D is uncertain. The CDR3 length is 11 residues. V lost 6 bases and J lost 9, with 7 bases in between. Per germline, CDR1 KGHDR and CDR2 SFDVKD. The CDR3 is CATSYSRELFF. The CDR3 DNA is TGTGCCACCAGTTATAGTAGGGAGCTGTTTTTT.

This clonotype occurred many times. The chain links TRBV19 to TRBJ2-1, with D tentatively TRBD2 (5 bases). Germline loops: CDR1 LNHDA, CDR2 SQIVND (reference sequence). CDR3 length: 15 amino acids. V was shortened by 1 base and J by 8 bases, with 15 bases between the two germline ends. The CDR3 DNA reads as TGTGCCAGTAGTATAGTAGGGCCCGTGGGAGATGAGCAGTTCTTC. Translation gives CASSIVGPVGDEQFF.

The table lists this clonotype with many counts. V gene TRBV9 combines with J gene TRBJ2-3; D call uncertain. Germline CDR1 SGDLS, CDR2 YYNGEE. The CDR3 totals 14 residues. Deletions cut 4 bases from V and 2 bases from J, with 11 bases between. CDR3 nucleotide sequence: TGTGCCAGCAGCACCCGTCCTACCACAGATACGCAGTATTTT. This encodes CASSTRPTTDTQYF.

A few counts support this clonotype. The chain couples TRBV7-9 to TRBJ1-5, with no clear D. V was cut by 0 bases and J by 1 base, with 7 bases left in between. This CDR3 comprises 15 residues. Germline V gives CDR1 SEHNR, CDR2 FQNEAQ (reference sequence). CDR3 bases: TGTGCCAGCAGCTTAGCGGAGGCGAGCAATCAGCCCCAGCATTTT. Amino acids: CASSLAEASNQPQHF.

This clonotype has just a few counts. In DNA form, the CDR3 reads TGCAGTGCTAGAGATCGCCGGGACAGGGGGCAAGATGAGCAGTACTTC. Encoded protein: CSARDRRDRGQDEQYF. V gene TRBV20-1 combines with J gene TRBJ2-7, with 12 positions matching TRBD1. Germline trimming cut 0 bases from V and 7 bases from J; bases unmatched to any gene: 10. The CDR3 consists of 16 residues. CDR1 is DFQATT, CDR2 SNEGSKA, per germline (reference sequence).

The V call is TRBV5-1, the J call TRBJ2-5; TRBD1 matches at 9 bases. CDR3 size: 15 residues. In germline, CDR1 is SGHRS, CDR2 YFSETQ. The V segment lost 3 bases and the J segment 5 bases; nucleotides outside the gene matches: 8. CDR3 DNA: TGCGCCAGCAGCTGGAGAACAGGGGGCGGTGAGACCCAGTACTTC. Translating gives CASSWRTGGGETQYF.

The chain carries TRBV3-1 and TRBJ2-4, with 13 bases matching TRBD2. Germline V gene lookup returns CDR1 LGHDT and CDR2 YNNKEL (reference sequence). The CDR3 is 16 amino acids. Unmatched junction bases numbered 10, after V lost 5 bases and J lost 9 bases. CDR3 amino acids: CASSVRLAGGPGIQYF. DNA of the CDR3: TGTGCCAGCAGCGTCCGACTAGCGGGAGGCCCAGGCATTCAGTACTTC.

Ten or more counts support this clonotype. The gene calls are TRBV5-4 and TRBJ2-6, with TRBD2 identical over 9 bases. With 1 base clipped from V and 0 bases from J, the junction kept 8 bases outside the gene matches. This CDR3 spans 19 amino acids. The V gene's germline CDR1 is SGHNT and CDR2 YYREEE (reference sequence). CDR3 residues: CASSLRSGSWSSGANVLTF. Here the CDR3 DNA reads TGTGCCAGCAGCTTGCGTAGCGGGAGTTGGAGCTCTGGGGCCAACGTCCTGACTTTC.

There are many counts of this clonotype. V gene TRBV25-1 combines with J gene TRBJ2-3; 11 bases map to TRBD2. Germline V gives CDR1 MGHDK, CDR2 SYGVNS. CDR3 size: 18 residues. V lost 3 bases to trimming and J lost 0 bases; unmatched junction nucleotides: 8. CDR3 DNA: TGTGCCAGCAGTGAGAGTAGCGGGAGGGGATCTAGCACAGATACGCAGTATTTT. Encoded protein: CASSESSGRGSSTDTQYF.

The rearrangement links TRBV28 to TRBJ1-6, with D tentatively TRBD1 (6 bases). The CDR3 sequence is 15 residues long. V shed 4 bases and J shed 7 bases, with 14 bases lying between them. From germline, CDR1 is MDHEN and CDR2 SYDVKM. CDR3 amino acids: CASSSPGDVNSPLHF. CDR3 nucleotides: TGTGCCAGCAGTTCCCCAGGGGATGTAAATTCACCCCTCCACTTT.

This clonotype showed up many times. This chain uses TRBV13 with TRBJ2-1; 9 bases are shared with TRBD2. CDR3 length: 15 residues. J gave up 9 bases and V 5 bases, and 11 bases lay outside the gene matches. Germline lookup yields CDR1 PRHDT and CDR2 FYEKMQ (reference sequence). In DNA, the CDR3 is TGTGCCAGCAGCGCGCCGGGACTAGCCTCGGGTGAGCAGTTCTTC. Translation: CASSAPGLASGEQFF.

The chain couples TRBV4-1 to TRBJ2-1; a weak D match, TRBD1 (7 bases). The CDR3 covers 12 residues. Looked up from germline, CDR1 is MGHRA and CDR2 is YSYEKL. With 2 bases removed from V and 9 bases from J, the gap between germline ends came to 8 bases. DNA of the CDR3: TGCGCCAGCAGCCAACAGGGGGGTGAGCAGTTCTTC. Translated, it gives CASSQQGGEQFF.

V is TRBV21-1 and J is TRBJ2-4; TRBD1 is the table's D call and was not checked against the DNA. TRBV21-1 corresponds to a pseudogene. This CDR3 comprises 14 residues. CDR3 DNA sequence: TGTGCCAGCAGCACCCGGACAGGGGAGCCCATTCAGTACTTC. It codes for CASSTRTGEPIQYF.

This chain uses TRBV5-1 with TRBJ2-7, with D uncertain. The CDR3 totals 17 residues. Trimming stripped 4 bases from V and 2 bases from J, with 22 bases between. Germline V gene lookup returns CDR1 SGHRS and CDR2 YFSETQ. The CDR3 reads CASSRMSHREGAYEQYF. CDR3 nucleotide sequence: TGCGCCAGCAGCCGAATGTCTCATAGGGAAGGCGCCTACGAGCAGTACTTC.

The rearrangement joins TRBV29-1 to TRBJ2-1; D is perhaps TRBD2 (6 bases). Germline-derived CDR1 and CDR2 are SQVTM and ANQGSEA. V was shortened by 3 bases and J by 4 bases, with 16 bases between the two germline ends. CDR3 length equals 15 residues. CDR3 DNA: TGCAGCGTTGAGGTTATAGCGGATACTTACAATGAGCAGTTCTTC. Its protein product is CSVEVIADTYNEQFF.

The CDR3: CASSPGQQYYNEQFF. The CDR3 DNA follows: TGTGCCAGCAGCCCGGGACAGCAGTACTACAATGAGCAGTTCTTC. The chain employs TRBV3-1 and TRBJ2-1, with TRBD1 identical over 7 bases. Looked up from germline, CDR1 is LGHDT and CDR2 is YNNKEL (reference sequence). The J segment lost 3 bases and the V segment lost 4 bases, leaving 6 bases of the junction unmatched. CDR3 length equals 15 residues.

This clonotype was seen a handful of times. J is TRBJ2-7 and V is TRBV11-2; TRBD1 is a possible D gene (5 bases). CDR1 SGHAT and CDR2 FQNNGV come from the germline V gene. Deletions cut 0 bases from V and 2 bases from J, with 11 bases between. There are 15 residues in the CDR3. The CDR3 coding sequence is TGTGCCAGCAGCTTAGAAACAGGCCCTACCTACGAGCAGTACTTC. It yields the protein CASSLETGPTYEQYF.

This clonotype has a count of ten or more. The chain joins TRBV20-1 to TRBJ1-4; no clear D. This CDR3 contains 16 residues. With 0 bases removed from V and 0 bases from J, the gap between germline ends came to 11 bases. Germline CDR1 is DFQATT and CDR2 is SNEGSKA (reference sequence). The CDR3 DNA reads as TGCAGTGCTAGAGATGTTTCGGCTGCAACTAATGAAAAACTGTTTTTT. Translation gives CSARDVSAATNEKLFF.

V and J are TRBV6-5 and TRBJ2-7, with D possibly matching TRBD1 (6 bases). Trimming took 4 bases from V and 2 from J, leaving 18 bases between them. Germline CDR1 MNHEY, CDR2 SVGAGI. CDR3 size: 16 residues. This CDR3 is CASSSDRLPRTYEQYF. In DNA, the CDR3 is TGTGCCAGCAGTTCCGACAGGTTACCTAGGACCTACGAGCAGTACTTC.